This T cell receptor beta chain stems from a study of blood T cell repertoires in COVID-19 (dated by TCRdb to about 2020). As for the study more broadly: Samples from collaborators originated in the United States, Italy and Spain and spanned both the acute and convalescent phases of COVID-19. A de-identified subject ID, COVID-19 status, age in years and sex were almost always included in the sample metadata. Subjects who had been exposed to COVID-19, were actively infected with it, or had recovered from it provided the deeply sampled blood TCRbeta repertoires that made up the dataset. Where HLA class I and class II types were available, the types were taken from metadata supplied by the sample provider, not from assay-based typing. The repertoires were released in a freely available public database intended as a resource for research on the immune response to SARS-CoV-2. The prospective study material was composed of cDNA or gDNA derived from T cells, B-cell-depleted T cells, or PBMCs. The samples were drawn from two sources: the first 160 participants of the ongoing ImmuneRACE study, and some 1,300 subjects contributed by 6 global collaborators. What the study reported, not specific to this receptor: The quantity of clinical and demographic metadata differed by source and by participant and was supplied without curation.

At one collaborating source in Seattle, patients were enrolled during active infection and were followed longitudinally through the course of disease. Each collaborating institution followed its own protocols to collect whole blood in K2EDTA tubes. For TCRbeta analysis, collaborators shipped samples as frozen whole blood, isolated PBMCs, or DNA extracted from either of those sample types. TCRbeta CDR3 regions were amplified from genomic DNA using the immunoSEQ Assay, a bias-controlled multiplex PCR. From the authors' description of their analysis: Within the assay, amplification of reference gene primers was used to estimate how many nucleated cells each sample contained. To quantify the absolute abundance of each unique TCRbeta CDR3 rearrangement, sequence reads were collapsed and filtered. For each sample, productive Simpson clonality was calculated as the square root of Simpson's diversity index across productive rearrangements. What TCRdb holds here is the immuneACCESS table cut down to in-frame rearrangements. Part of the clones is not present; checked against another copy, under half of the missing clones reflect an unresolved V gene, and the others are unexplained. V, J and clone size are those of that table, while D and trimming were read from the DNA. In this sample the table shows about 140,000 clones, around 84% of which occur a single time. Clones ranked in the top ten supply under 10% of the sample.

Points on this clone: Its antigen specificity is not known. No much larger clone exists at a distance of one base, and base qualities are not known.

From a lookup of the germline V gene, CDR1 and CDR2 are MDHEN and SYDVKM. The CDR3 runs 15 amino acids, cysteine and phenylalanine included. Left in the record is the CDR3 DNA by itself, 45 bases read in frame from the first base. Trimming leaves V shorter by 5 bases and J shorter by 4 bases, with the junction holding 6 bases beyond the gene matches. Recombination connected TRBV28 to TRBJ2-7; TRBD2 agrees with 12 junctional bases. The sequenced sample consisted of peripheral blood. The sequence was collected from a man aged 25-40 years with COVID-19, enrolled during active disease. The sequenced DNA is TGTGCCAGCAGTCAACTAGCGGGAGGACTATACGAGCAGTACTTC. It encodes CASSQLAGGLYEQYF.